This T cell receptor beta chain stems from a study of T cell responses to AZD1222 COVID-19 vaccine. Whole-study findings and limits: Two doses of AZD1222 preceded a rise in Spike-specific TCR breadth and depth. The study found vaccine-associated CD4 TCRs spanning spike, dominant at 160-218 and 743-854.

The table came from immunoSEQ multiplex PCR; TCRdb's copy has only in-frame clones and leaves some out. The table lists about 150,000 clones, roughly 90% of them singletons. Worth noting for this clone: The antigen is unknown.

The ends lost 1 base at V and 3 bases at J; junction bases unmatched: 6. The germline V gene encodes CDR1 LNHNV and CDR2 YYDKDF (reference sequence). The length of the CDR3 is 16 residues. Sequences were derived from peripheral blood, sampled on day 0 of AZD1222 vaccination. The clonotype comes from an adult in good health. J is TRBJ1-3 and V is TRBV15, with TRBD1 matching over 7 bases. In nucleotides, the CDR3 is TGTGCCACCAGCAGAGGAGGGGGCGCGGGTGGAAACACCATATATTTT. It yields the protein CATSRGGGAGGNTIYF. Together with reference TRBV15 and TRBJ1-3, the CDR3 gives the full variable domain: DAMVIQNPRYQVTQFGKPVTLSCSQTLNHNVMYWYQQKSSQAPKLLFHYYDKDFNNEADTPDNFQSRRPNTSFCFLDIRSPGLGDTAMYLCATSRGGGAGGNTIYFGEGSWLTVV.